This TCR beta chain appears in the sequencing data of a study of T cell responses to AZD1222 COVID-19 vaccine. At the level of the study: Analyses pooled second doses at about 4 or about 12 weeks. Study observations and caveats: Close to half of spike-specific TCRs reportedly recognize unmutated variant regions. Donors in the cohort were predominantly white British and more often female, and clonal diversity was possibly underestimated. In all cases, repertoires were sampled only after the peak T cell response.

TCRdb's table, derived via immunoSEQ multiplex PCR, lists solely in-frame clones and lacks some. The repertoire includes roughly 150,000 clones, about 90% of them detected once, and roughly 2% sits in the top ten. Comment on this clone: Its specificity is unknown.

Germline CDR1 and CDR2: SNHLY and FYNNEI. J lost 10 bases, V lost 7 bases, and 9 bases had no gene match. The CDR3 sequence is 13 residues long. This receptor was taken from an adult in good health. The chain is built from TRBV2 and TRBJ2-2, with TRBD1 identical over 7 bases. The sequences come from peripheral blood, collected on day 0 of AZD1222 vaccination. CDR3 region: CASKLGQPAELFF. CDR3 nucleotide sequence: TGTGCCAGCAAGTTGGGACAGCCTGCGGAGCTGTTTTTT.